This TCR beta chain comes out of a study of blood T cell repertoires in COVID-19. Turning to the study itself: The study drew acute and convalescent COVID-19 samples from the United States, Italy and Spain. In each case, the material was cDNA or gDNA derived from T cells, B-cell-depleted T cells, or PBMCs.

CDR1 and CDR2 from the germline V gene are KGHSH and LQKENI. Losses at the gene ends were 3 bases for V and 4 bases for J; bases not matched to a gene: 4. CDR3 length: 16 amino acids. Source study methods: Quantification of nucleated cells was approximated via reference gene primer amplification. Sequencing was performed with immunoSEQ multiplex PCR; in TCRdb, only in-frame clones are kept and a portion is missing. V and J calls and clone size are copied from that table; D and trimming were computed from the DNA. The sample carries about 290,000 clones, under 90% recorded once. The study drew participants aged about 18 to 89 years from 20 to 30 US areas.

V is TRBV18 and J is TRBJ1-5, with 12 nucleotides matching TRBD1. The receptor was derived from a woman in her forties who had recovered from COVID-19. Sample: PBMCs or T cells enriched from blood (not recorded which). The CDR3 sequence is CASSPGTGGRNQPQHF. The DNA for the CDR3 is TGTGCCAGCTCACCCGGGACAGGGGGCCGGAATCAGCCCCAGCATTTT.